The clone carrying this TCR beta chain was detected a few times. Trimming took 3 bases from V and 4 from J; bases not matched to a gene: 8. This CDR3 is built from 15 residues. CDR1 DFQATT and CDR2 SNEGSKA come from the germline V gene (reference sequence). The sample originates from a study of blood T cell repertoires in COVID-19. Study context: T cells, B-cell-depleted T cells, or PBMCs provided the cDNA or gDNA that served as material.

Sequenced by immunoSEQ multiplex PCR; TCRdb stores in-frame clones only, minus some. The sample comprises around 20,000 clones, more than 75% of which are singletons, and around 10% rests with the top ten. The rearrangement uses TRBV20-1 and TRBJ2-3; 9 nucleotides align to TRBD1. The receptor was derived from a human donor in a cohort sampled during active COVID-19. Sequenced sample: peripheral blood. The CDR3 DNA reads TGCAGTGCTAGTGGGACAGGGATTTCCGCAGATACGCAGTATTTT. Residues: CSASGTGISADTQYF.